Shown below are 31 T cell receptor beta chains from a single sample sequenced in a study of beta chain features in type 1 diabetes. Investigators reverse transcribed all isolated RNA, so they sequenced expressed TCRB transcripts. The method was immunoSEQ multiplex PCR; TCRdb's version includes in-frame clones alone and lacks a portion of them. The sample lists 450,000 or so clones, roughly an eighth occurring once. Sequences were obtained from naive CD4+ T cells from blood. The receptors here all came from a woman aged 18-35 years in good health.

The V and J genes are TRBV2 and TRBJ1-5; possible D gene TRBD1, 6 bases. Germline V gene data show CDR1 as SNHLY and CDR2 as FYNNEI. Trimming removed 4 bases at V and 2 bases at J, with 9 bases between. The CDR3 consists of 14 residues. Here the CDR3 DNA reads TGTGCCAGCAGTGTTCGACAGGGCAATCAGCCCCAGCATTTT. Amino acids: CASSVRQGNQPQHF.

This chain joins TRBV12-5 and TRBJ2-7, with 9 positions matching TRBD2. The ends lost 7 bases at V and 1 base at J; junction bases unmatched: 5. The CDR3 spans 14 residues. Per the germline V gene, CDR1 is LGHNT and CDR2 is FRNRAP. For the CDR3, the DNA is TGTGCTAGTGTCCTCAGCGGGAGGTCCTACGAGCAGTACTTC. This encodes CASVLSGRSYEQYF. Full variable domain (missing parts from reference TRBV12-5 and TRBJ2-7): DARVTQTPRHKVTEMGQEVTMRCQPILGHNTVFWYRQTMMQGLELLAYFRNRAPLDDSGMPKDRFSAEMPDATLATLKIQPSEPRDSAVYFCASVLSGRSYEQYFGPGTRLTVT.

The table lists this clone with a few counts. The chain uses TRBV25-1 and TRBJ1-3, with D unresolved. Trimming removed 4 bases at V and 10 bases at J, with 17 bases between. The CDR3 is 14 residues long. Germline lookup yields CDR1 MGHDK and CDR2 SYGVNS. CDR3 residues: CASSGWTDETTIYF. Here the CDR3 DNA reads TGTGCCAGCAGTGGTTGGACGGACGAAACGACCATATATTTT.

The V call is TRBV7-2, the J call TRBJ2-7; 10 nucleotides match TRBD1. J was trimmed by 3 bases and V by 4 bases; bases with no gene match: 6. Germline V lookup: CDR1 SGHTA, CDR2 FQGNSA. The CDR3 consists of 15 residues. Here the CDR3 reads CASSSRQGALYEQYF. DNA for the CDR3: TGTGCCAGCAGCTCGCGACAGGGGGCTCTCTACGAGCAGTACTTC.

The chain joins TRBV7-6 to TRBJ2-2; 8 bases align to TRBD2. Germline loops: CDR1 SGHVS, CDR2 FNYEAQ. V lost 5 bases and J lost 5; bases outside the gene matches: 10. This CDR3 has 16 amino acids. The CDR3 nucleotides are TGTGCCAGCAGCCGATCCGGGACGGGAGGGACCGGGGAGCTGTTTTTT. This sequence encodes CASSRSGTGGTGELFF.

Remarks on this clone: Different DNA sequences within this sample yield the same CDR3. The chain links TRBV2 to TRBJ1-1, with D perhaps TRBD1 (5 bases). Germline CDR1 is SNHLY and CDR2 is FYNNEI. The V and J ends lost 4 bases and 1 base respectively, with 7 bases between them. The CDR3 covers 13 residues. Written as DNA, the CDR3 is TGTGCCAGCAGTGTTCAGGGGAACACTGAAGCTTTCTTT. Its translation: CASSVQGNTEAFF. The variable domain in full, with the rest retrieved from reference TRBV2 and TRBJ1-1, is EPEVTQTPSHQVTQMGQEVILRCVPISNHLYFYWYRQILGQKVEFLVSFYNNEISEKSEIFDDQFSVERPDGSNFTLKIRSTKLEDSAMYFCASSVQGNTEAFFGQGTRLTVV.

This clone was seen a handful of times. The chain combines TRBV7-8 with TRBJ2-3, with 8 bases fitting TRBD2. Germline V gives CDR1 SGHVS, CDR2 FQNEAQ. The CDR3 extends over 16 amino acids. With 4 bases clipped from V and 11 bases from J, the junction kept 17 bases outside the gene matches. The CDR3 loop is CASSSRASGRAGEQYF. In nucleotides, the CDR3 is TGTGCCAGCAGCTCCCGGGCTAGCGGGCGGGCGGGAGAGCAGTATTTT.

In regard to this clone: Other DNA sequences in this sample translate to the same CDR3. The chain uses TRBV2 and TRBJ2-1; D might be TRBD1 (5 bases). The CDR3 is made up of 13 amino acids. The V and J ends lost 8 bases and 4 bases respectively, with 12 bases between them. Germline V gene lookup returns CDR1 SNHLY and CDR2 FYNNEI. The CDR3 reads CASLGGAYNEQFF. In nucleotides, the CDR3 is TGTGCCAGCTTGGGTGGGGCTTACAATGAGCAGTTCTTC.

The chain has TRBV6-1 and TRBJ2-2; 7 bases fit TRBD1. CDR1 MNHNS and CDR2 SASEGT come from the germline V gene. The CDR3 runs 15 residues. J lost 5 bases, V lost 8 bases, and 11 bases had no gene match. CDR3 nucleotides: TGTGCCAGCCGGAGTTTGAACAGGGGAACCGGGGAGCTGTTTTTT. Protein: CASRSLNRGTGELFF.

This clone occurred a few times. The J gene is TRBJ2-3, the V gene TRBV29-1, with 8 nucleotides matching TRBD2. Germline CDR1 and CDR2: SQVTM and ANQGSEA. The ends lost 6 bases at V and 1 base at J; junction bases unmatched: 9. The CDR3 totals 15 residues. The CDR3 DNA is TGCAGCGTACCCGGGAGGGGCATCCGCACAGATACGCAGTATTTT. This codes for CSVPGRGIRTDTQYF.

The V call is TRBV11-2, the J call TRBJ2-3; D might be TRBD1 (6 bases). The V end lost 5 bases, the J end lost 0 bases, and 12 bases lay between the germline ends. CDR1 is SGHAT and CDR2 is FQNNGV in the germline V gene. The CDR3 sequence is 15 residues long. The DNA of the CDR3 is TGTGCCAGCAGCCGAGGACAGTCTAGCACAGATACGCAGTATTTT. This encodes CASSRGQSSTDTQYF.

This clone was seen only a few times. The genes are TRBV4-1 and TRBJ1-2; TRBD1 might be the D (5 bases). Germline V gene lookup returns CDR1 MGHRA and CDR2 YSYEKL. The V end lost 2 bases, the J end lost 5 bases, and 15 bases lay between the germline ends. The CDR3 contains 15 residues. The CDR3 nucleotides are TGCGCCAGCAGCCAACGCAGGGAGCTTAATTATGGCTACACCTTC. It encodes CASSQRRELNYGYTF.

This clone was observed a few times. The CDR3 here is CASSLLDRGGYEQYF. In nucleotides, the CDR3 is TGTGCCAGCAGCTTACTGGACAGGGGTGGATACGAGCAGTACTTC. This chain joins TRBV5-4 and TRBJ2-7; 9 bases fit TRBD1. With 2 bases clipped from V and 4 bases from J, the junction kept 7 bases outside the gene matches. The CDR3 sequence is 15 residues long. Germline V lookup: CDR1 SGHNT, CDR2 YYREEE (reference sequence).

CDR3 DNA sequence: TGTGCCAGCAGCTCTTATAGGAATGAGCAGTTCTTC. Residues: CASSSYRNEQFF. The chain employs TRBV7-2 and TRBJ2-1; D is uncertain. In germline, CDR1 is SGHTA, CDR2 FQGNSA. CDR3 size: 12 residues. Trimming removed 4 bases from V and 7 bases from J, with 8 bases in between. Complete variable domain (other parts from reference TRBV7-2 and TRBJ2-1): GAGVSQSPSNKVTEKGKDVELRCDPISGHTALYWYRQSLGQGLEFLIYFQGNSAPDKSGLPSDRFSAERTGGSVSTLTIQRTQQEDSAVYLCASSSYRNEQFFGPGTRLTVL.

CDR3 amino acids: CASSPGQYGNTIYF. The CDR3 bases are TGTGCCAGCAGCCCTGGACAGTACGGAAACACCATATATTTT. The V gene is TRBV7-9, the J gene TRBJ1-3; tentatively, D is TRBD1 (6 bases). This CDR3 contains 14 residues. Germline V gene sequence: CDR1 SEHNR, CDR2 FQNEAQ (reference sequence). V was clipped by 5 bases and J by 4 bases, with 12 bases between them.

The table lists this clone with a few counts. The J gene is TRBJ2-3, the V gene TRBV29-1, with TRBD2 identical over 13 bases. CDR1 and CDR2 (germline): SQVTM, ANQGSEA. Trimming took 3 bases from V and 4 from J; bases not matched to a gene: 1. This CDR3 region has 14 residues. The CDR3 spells CSVEGLAGSDTQYF. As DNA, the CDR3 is TGCAGCGTTGAGGGACTAGCGGGATCAGATACGCAGTATTTT.

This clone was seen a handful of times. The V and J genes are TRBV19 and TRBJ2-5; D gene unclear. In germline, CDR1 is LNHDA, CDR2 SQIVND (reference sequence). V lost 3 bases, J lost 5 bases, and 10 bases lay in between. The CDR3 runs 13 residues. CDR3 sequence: CASSIRLWETQYF. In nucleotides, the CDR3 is TGTGCCAGTAGTATTAGGTTGTGGGAGACCCAGTACTTC.

The CDR3 nucleotides are TGTGCCAGCAGTTTCGCGGGGGGCGATGGCTACACCTTC. Translated: CASSFAGGDGYTF. The chain couples TRBV27 to TRBJ1-2; D perhaps matches TRBD1 (6 bases). Germline CDR1 reads MNHEY; CDR2 reads SMNVEV (reference sequence). V gave up 3 bases and J gave up 6 bases, with 11 bases separating them. This CDR3 has 13 residues.

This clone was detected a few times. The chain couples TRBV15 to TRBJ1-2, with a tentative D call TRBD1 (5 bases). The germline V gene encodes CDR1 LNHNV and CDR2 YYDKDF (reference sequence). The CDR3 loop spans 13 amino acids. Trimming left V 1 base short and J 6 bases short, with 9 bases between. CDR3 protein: CATSRGREDGYTF. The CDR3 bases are TGTGCCACCAGCAGAGGCAGGGAGGATGGCTACACCTTC.

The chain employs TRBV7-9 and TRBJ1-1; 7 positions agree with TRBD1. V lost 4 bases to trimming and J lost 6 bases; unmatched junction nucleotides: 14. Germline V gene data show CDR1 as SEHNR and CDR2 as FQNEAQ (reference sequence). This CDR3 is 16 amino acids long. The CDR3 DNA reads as TGTGCCAGCAGCTCCCCACCGGGACAGAAGAGCGCTGAAGCTTTCTTT. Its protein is CASSSPPGQKSAEAFF.

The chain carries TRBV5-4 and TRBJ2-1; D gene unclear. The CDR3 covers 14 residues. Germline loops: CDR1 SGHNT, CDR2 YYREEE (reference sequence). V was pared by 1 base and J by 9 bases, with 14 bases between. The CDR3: CASSLLTASSEQFF. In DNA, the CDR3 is TGTGCCAGCAGCTTGCTAACAGCCTCGAGTGAGCAGTTCTTC.

The CDR3 sequence is CASSLWGRGGSSYEQYV. The DNA for the CDR3 is TGTGCCAGCAGTTTATGGGGTCGGGGCGGAAGCTCCTACGAGCAGTACGTC. V is TRBV28 and J is TRBJ2-7; D is possibly TRBD1 or TRBD2 (5 bases each). The CDR3 consists of 17 residues. CDR1 and CDR2 (germline): MDHEN, SYDVKM. V shed 0 bases and J shed 0 bases, with 15 bases lying between them.

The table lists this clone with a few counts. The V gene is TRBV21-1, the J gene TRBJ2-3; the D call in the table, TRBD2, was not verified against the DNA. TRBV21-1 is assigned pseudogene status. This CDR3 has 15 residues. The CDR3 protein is CASSRKAGDTDTQYF. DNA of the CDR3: TGTGCCAGCAGCAGAAAGGCGGGGGACACAGATACGCAGTATTTT.

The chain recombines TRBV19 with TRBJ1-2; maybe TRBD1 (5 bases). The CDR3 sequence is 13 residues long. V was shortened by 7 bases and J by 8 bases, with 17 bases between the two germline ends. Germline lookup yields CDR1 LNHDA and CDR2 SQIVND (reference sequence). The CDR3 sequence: CASKARDEGGYTF. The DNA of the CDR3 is TGTGCCAGTAAGGCCAGGGACGAAGGAGGCTACACCTTC.

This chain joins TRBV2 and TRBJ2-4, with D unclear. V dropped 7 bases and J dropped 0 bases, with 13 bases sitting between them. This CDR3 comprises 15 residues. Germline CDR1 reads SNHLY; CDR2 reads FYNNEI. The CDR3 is CASKGKDIAKNIQYF. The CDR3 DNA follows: TGTGCCAGCAAGGGCAAAGACATAGCCAAAAACATTCAGTACTTC.

The CDR3 DNA reads as TGTGCCAGCAGCGAGGGGACAGAATATAATTCACCCCTCCACTTT. It specifies CASSEGTEYNSPLHF. This chain links TRBV7-6 with TRBJ1-6; 7 bases align to TRBD1. Trimming at V came to 5 bases and at J to 4 bases, leaving 5 bases not matched to a gene. The CDR3 covers 15 residues. The germline V gene encodes CDR1 SGHVS and CDR2 FNYEAQ.

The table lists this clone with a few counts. CDR3 loop: CSARGREAFF. Here the CDR3 DNA reads TGCAGTGCTAGGGGCAGGGAAGCTTTCTTT. The chain combines TRBV20-1 with TRBJ1-1; no clear D gene. Germline CDR1 reads DFQATT; CDR2 reads SNEGSKA (reference sequence). V lost 3 bases, J lost 8 bases, and 7 bases lay in between. The CDR3 is made up of 10 amino acids.

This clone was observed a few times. CDR3 in DNA: TGCGCCAGCAGCTTGATCCGGACAGGGGGCTACGAGCAGTACTTC. Its translation is CASSLIRTGGYEQYF. This chain connects TRBV5-1 to TRBJ2-7, with TRBD1 identical over 10 bases. Losses at the gene ends were 1 base for V and 3 bases for J; bases not matched to a gene: 4. Germline CDR1 and CDR2: SGHRS and YFSETQ. The CDR3 consists of 15 residues.

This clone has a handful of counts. The CDR3 reads CASSLVRLAGTQFF. The CDR3 nucleotides are TGTGCCAGCAGCTTAGTACGGCTAGCGGGGACGCAGTTCTTC. The chain couples TRBV7-2 to TRBJ2-1; TRBD2 aligns across 9 bases. The CDR3 length is 14 residues. From germline, CDR1 is SGHTA and CDR2 FQGNSA. V was clipped by 1 base and J by 12 bases; unmatched bases: 7.

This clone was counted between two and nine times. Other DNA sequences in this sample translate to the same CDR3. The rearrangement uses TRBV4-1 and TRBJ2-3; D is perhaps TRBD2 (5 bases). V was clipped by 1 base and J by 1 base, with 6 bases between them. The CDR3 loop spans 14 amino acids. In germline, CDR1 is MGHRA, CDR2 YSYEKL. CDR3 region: CASSQGRGTDTQYF. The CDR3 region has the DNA TGCGCCAGCAGCCAAGGGCGGGGCACAGATACGCAGTATTTT.

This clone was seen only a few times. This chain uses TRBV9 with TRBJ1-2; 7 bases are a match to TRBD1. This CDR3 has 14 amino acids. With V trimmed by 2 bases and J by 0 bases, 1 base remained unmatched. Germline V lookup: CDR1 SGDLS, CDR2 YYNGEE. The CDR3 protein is CASSVGTANYGYTF. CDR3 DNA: TGTGCCAGCAGCGTTGGGACAGCTAACTATGGCTACACCTTC.